A single sample is the source of the 32 T cell receptor beta chains below, sequenced in a study of T cell responses to AZD1222 COVID-19 vaccine. Libraries were prepared by immunoSEQ multiplex PCR; TCRdb keeps only in-frame clonotypes and omits some of them. Of roughly 110,000 clones listed, around 90% were seen once; the top ten hold 6% to 7%. Sequenced here: peripheral blood, sampled on day 0 of AZD1222 vaccination. The receptors were sampled from an adult in good health.

V and J are TRBV19 and TRBJ2-2; D is uncertain. Trimming took off 3 bases at V and 2 bases at J, with 10 bases between the two ends. Germline V CDR1 and CDR2: LNHDA, SQIVND (reference sequence). This CDR3 region has 15 residues. Here the CDR3 reads CASSIHPQNTGELFF. As DNA, the CDR3 is TGTGCCAGTAGTATCCACCCCCAAAACACCGGGGAGCTGTTTTTT.

This clone was detected only a few times. This chain uses TRBV2 with TRBJ2-7; 9 nucleotides line up with TRBD1. The CDR3 is made up of 12 amino acids. Germline assignment: CDR1 SNHLY and CDR2 FYNNEI. J gave up 4 bases and V 8 bases, and 3 bases lay outside the gene matches. CDR3 protein: CASQQGAYEQYF. The CDR3 DNA sequence: TGTGCCAGCCAACAGGGGGCATACGAGCAGTACTTC.

The chain is built from TRBV21-1 and TRBJ1-5; the table calls TRBD1, which could not be checked here. TRBV21-1 is a known pseudogene. The CDR3 sequence is 14 residues long. The CDR3 here is CASSNKQGFKPQHF. The CDR3 nucleotides are TGTGCCAGCAGCAACAAACAGGGGTTCAAGCCCCAGCATTTT.

This chain links TRBV5-5 with TRBJ2-1; TRBD2 agrees at 10 bases. V lost 2 bases to trimming and J lost 6 bases; unmatched junction nucleotides: 5. In germline, CDR1 is SGHKS, CDR2 YYEKEE (reference sequence). The length of the CDR3 is 15 residues. CDR3 sequence (DNA): TGTGCCAGCAGCTTCGGGACTAGCGCCAGCAATGAGCAGTTCTTC. It specifies CASSFGTSASNEQFF.

The chain employs TRBV12-5 and TRBJ2-1; 11 bases align to TRBD2. The CDR3 is made up of 17 amino acids. V dropped 7 bases and J dropped 3; count of bases not matched to a gene: 11. Germline V gene sequence: CDR1 LGHNT, CDR2 FRNRAP. The DNA for the CDR3 is TGTGCTAGTGCCTCACGATTAGCGGGAGGGTTCTACAATGAGCAGTTCTTC. It encodes CASASRLAGGFYNEQFF.

The V and J genes are TRBV7-9 and TRBJ1-3, with 7 positions matching TRBD1. The CDR3 is made up of 15 amino acids. V was clipped by 1 base and J by 2 bases; unmatched bases: 2. The germline CDR1 and CDR2 sequences are SEHNR and FQNEAQ (reference sequence). CDR3 DNA sequence: TGTGCCAGCAGCTTAGGGGGGACAGCTGGAAACACCATATATTTT. Protein product: CASSLGGTAGNTIYF.

This clone was observed a single time. The V and J genes are TRBV28 and TRBJ1-1; no clear D. This CDR3 spans 14 amino acids. The V end was cut by 2 bases, the J end by 2 bases, with 9 bases between. Germline V CDR1 and CDR2: MDHEN, SYDVKM. CDR3 DNA: TGTGCCAGCAGTTTACCTCTCAGCAACACTGAAGCTTTCTTT. Its translation is CASSLPLSNTEAFF.

The chain carries TRBV28 and TRBJ1-2; D remains unclear. CDR1 is MDHEN, CDR2 SYDVKM, per germline. The CDR3 extends over 11 amino acids. The V end lost 5 bases, the J end lost 7 bases, and 8 bases lay between the germline ends. The CDR3 DNA is TGTGCCAGCAGTCCCGAACGTGGCTACACCTTC. Translated: CASSPERGYTF.

The rearrangement uses TRBV19 and TRBJ1-1; a weak D match, TRBD1 (5 bases). This CDR3 has 13 residues. The V end lost 4 bases, the J end lost 8 bases, and 14 bases lay between the germline ends. Germline V gene sequence: CDR1 LNHDA, CDR2 SQIVND (reference sequence). The chain's CDR3 is CASSKSGSAEAFF. DNA for the CDR3: TGTGCCAGTAGTAAGTCAGGGTCGGCCGAAGCTTTCTTT.

The rearrangement links TRBV24-1 to TRBJ2-7; possible D gene TRBD2, 6 bases. Between the trimmed V and J ends, which lost 5 bases and 6 bases, there was a span of 10 bases. In germline, CDR1 is KGHDR, CDR2 SFDVKD. The CDR3 runs 12 residues. The CDR3: CATSVEGGEQYF. Written as DNA, the CDR3 is TGTGCCACCAGTGTCGAGGGAGGCGAGCAGTACTTC.

The J gene is TRBJ2-1, the V gene TRBV13, with D hard to call. Germline loops: CDR1 PRHDT, CDR2 FYEKMQ (reference sequence). CDR3 length: 14 amino acids. Trimming stripped 0 bases from V and 5 bases from J, with 8 bases between. The CDR3 DNA is TGTGCCAGCAGCTTAGGACGGATGAACAATGAGCAGTTCTTC. It codes for CASSLGRMNNEQFF.

For the CDR3, the DNA is TGTGCCAGCAGTAGAACAGGGGGCCAAGAGACCCAGTACTTC. Translating gives CASSRTGGQETQYF. This sequence joins TRBV7-2 and TRBJ2-5; 8 nucleotides agree with TRBD1. The CDR3 has 14 amino acids. With V trimmed by 6 bases and J by 1 base, 4 bases remained unmatched. Per the germline V gene, CDR1 is SGHTA and CDR2 is FQGNSA.

The V call is TRBV28, the J call TRBJ1-6, with D possibly matching TRBD1 (6 bases). Germline CDR1 is MDHEN and CDR2 is SYDVKM. The CDR3 sequence is 15 residues long. V was shortened by 3 bases and J by 10 bases, with 16 bases between the two germline ends. For the CDR3, the DNA is TGTGCCAGCAGTTTCCGGGACACTGCACGGTCACCCCTCCACTTT. This codes for CASSFRDTARSPLHF.

This clone occurred once. The chain links TRBV30 to TRBJ2-2; 10 bases align to TRBD2. With 2 bases clipped from V and 5 bases from J, the junction kept 8 bases outside the gene matches. Germline V lookup: CDR1 GTSNPN, CDR2 SVGIG (reference sequence). This CDR3 contains 16 residues. The CDR3 is CAWSSIAGGLTGELFF. In DNA, the CDR3 is TGTGCCTGGAGTTCTATAGCGGGAGGTTTAACCGGGGAGCTGTTTTTT.

V gene TRBV7-2 combines with J gene TRBJ2-3, with D tentatively TRBD1 (5 bases). Germline CDR1 reads SGHTA; CDR2 reads FQGNSA. The ends were cut back, 3 bases at V and 4 bases at J, with 8 bases in the middle. This CDR3 has 13 residues. CDR3: CASSFQGPDTQYF. Written as DNA, the CDR3 is TGTGCCAGCAGCTTTCAGGGTCCAGATACGCAGTATTTT. The complete variable domain, with remaining parts taken from reference TRBV7-2 and TRBJ2-3, reads GAGVSQSPSNKVTEKGKDVELRCDPISGHTALYWYRQSLGQGLEFLIYFQGNSAPDKSGLPSDRFSAERTGGSVSTLTIQRTQQEDSAVYLCASSFQGPDTQYFGPGTRLTVL.

The chain uses TRBV24-1 and TRBJ2-1, with no clear D. V lost 3 bases, J lost 8 bases, and 19 bases lay in between. CDR3 length equals 16 residues. Germline-derived CDR1 and CDR2 are KGHDR and SFDVKD. Written as DNA, the CDR3 is TGTGCCACCAGTGATCCGACCGGGCCTTGGGCAGATGAGCAGTTCTTC. As protein: CATSDPTGPWADEQFF.

The gene calls are TRBV28 and TRBJ1-1; D is unresolved. The CDR3 has 12 amino acids. V gave up 5 bases and J gave up 8 bases, with 12 bases separating them. CDR1 is MDHEN and CDR2 is SYDVKM in the germline V gene. The CDR3 DNA sequence: TGTGCCAGCAGTCAAATCGGTTTAGAAGCTTTCTTT. It is translated as CASSQIGLEAFF.

This chain joins TRBV7-2 and TRBJ1-2; D is unclear. CDR1 is SGHTA, CDR2 FQGNSA, per germline. Trimming took 1 base from V and 3 from J, leaving 9 bases between them. The CDR3 sequence is 14 residues long. The chain's CDR3 is CASSLEAEDYGYTF. Written as DNA, the CDR3 is TGTGCCAGCAGCTTAGAAGCTGAGGACTATGGCTACACCTTC.

CDR3 nucleotides: TGTGCCAGCAGTCCTGGGACTAGCGGAAAGCAGTACTTC. The encoded protein is CASSPGTSGKQYF. J is TRBJ2-7 and V is TRBV12-3 or TRBV12-4; 11 positions agree with TRBD2. The CDR3 totals 13 residues. J gave up 8 bases and V 5 bases, and 5 bases lay outside the gene matches.

The rearrangement uses TRBV28 and TRBJ1-2, with D perhaps TRBD1 (6 bases). The ends were cut back, 4 bases at V and 4 bases at J, with 13 bases in the middle. This CDR3 is built from 14 residues. CDR1 and CDR2 from the germline V gene are MDHEN and SYDVKM. The CDR3 DNA reads TGTGCCAGCAGTTCCGGCGGACAGATCTATGGCTACACCTTC. Encoded protein: CASSSGGQIYGYTF.

CDR3 sequence: CASSVEAGAYNSPLHF. The CDR3 DNA reads as TGTGCCAGCAGCGTAGAGGCAGGGGCCTATAATTCACCCCTCCACTTT. The chain has TRBV9 and TRBJ1-6, with D perhaps matching TRBD1 (6 bases). In germline, CDR1 is SGDLS, CDR2 YYNGEE. V shed 0 bases and J shed 2 bases, with 9 bases lying between them. This CDR3 contains 16 residues.

This clone is a singleton in its sample. The chain combines TRBV6-2 or TRBV6-3 with TRBJ1-4, with a tentative D call TRBD1 (6 bases). V was cut by 8 bases and J by 10 bases, with 20 bases left in between. Germline V gene lookup returns CDR1 MNHEY and CDR2 SVGEGT. This CDR3 is 14 amino acids long. The CDR3: CASRYSGEAGKLFF. In DNA, the CDR3 is TGTGCCAGCCGGTACTCAGGGGAAGCCGGAAAACTGTTTTTT.

The chain uses TRBV7-2 and TRBJ1-3, with D maybe TRBD1 (6 bases). This CDR3 spans 14 amino acids. The germline V and J ends were trimmed by 1 base and 9 bases, with 13 bases remaining between them. Germline CDR1 and CDR2: SGHTA and FQGNSA. Written as DNA, the CDR3 is TGTGCCAGCAGCTTAGGACAGGCCGGCCTCACCATATATTTT. Amino acids: CASSLGQAGLTIYF.

CDR3: CASSYSIGSSYNEQFF. CDR3 DNA: TGTGCCAGCAGTTACTCGATAGGGAGCTCCTACAATGAGCAGTTCTTC. The chain recombines TRBV6-2 or TRBV6-3 with TRBJ2-1; D is possibly TRBD2 (5 bases). Per germline, CDR1 MNHEY and CDR2 SVGEGT. This CDR3 contains 16 residues. Trimming removed 0 bases at V and 0 bases at J, with 9 bases between.

CDR3 bases: TGTGCCACCAGTGACCAAGGGCAGACAGCTAATTTACAAGAGACCCAGTACTTC. Residues: CATSDQGQTANLQETQYF. The chain joins TRBV24-1 to TRBJ2-5; perhaps TRBD1 as D (5 bases). The CDR3 contains 18 residues. Germline lookup yields CDR1 KGHDR and CDR2 SFDVKD. Trimming shortened V by 4 bases and J by 2 bases, and 22 bases separated the two germline ends.

This rearrangement joins TRBV24-1 to TRBJ2-3; D is uncertain. The V gene lost 4 bases and the J gene lost 1 base, with 11 bases spanning the gap. CDR3 length equals 15 residues. Germline lookup yields CDR1 KGHDR and CDR2 SFDVKD. Here the CDR3 reads CATSEQSRGTDTQYF. CDR3 nucleotide sequence: TGTGCCACCAGTGAACAGAGCCGGGGCACAGATACGCAGTATTTT.

The chain couples TRBV5-1 to TRBJ1-5; no clear D gene. Trimming left V 0 bases short and J 2 bases short, with 9 bases between. Germline V gene data show CDR1 as SGHRS and CDR2 as YFSETQ. This CDR3 comprises 15 residues. The CDR3 spells CASSLVGERNQPQHF. The CDR3 DNA is TGCGCCAGCAGCTTGGTTGGGGAGCGCAATCAGCCCCAGCATTTT. Looking up the rest from reference TRBV5-1 and TRBJ1-5 gives the full variable domain: KAGVTQTPRYLIKTRGQQVTLSCSPISGHRSVSWYQQTPGQGLQFLFEYFSETQRNKGNFPGRFSGRQFSNSRSEMNVSTLELGDSALYLCASSLVGERNQPQHFGDGTRLSIL.

The chain is built from TRBV19 and TRBJ2-3, with D tentatively TRBD1 (6 bases). V shed 2 bases and J shed 6 bases, with 6 bases lying between them. Germline CDR1 reads LNHDA; CDR2 reads SQIVND (reference sequence). The CDR3 has 12 residues. The CDR3 DNA follows: TGTGCCAGTAGTATACAGGGGGATACGCAGTATTTT. Translating gives CASSIQGDTQYF.

The V call is TRBV5-1, the J call TRBJ2-1; 9 bases agree with TRBD2. The CDR3 sequence is 18 residues long. The trim removed 1 base at V and 2 bases at J, leaving 10 bases unmatched. Germline V CDR1 and CDR2: SGHRS, YFSETQ. The CDR3 DNA follows: TGCGCCAGCAGCTTGTGGATGGCTAGCGGGAACCCCTACAATGAGCAGTTCTTC. It yields the protein CASSLWMASGNPYNEQFF.

The genes are TRBV2 and TRBJ2-3, with D perhaps matching TRBD2 (5 bases). V lost 6 bases to trimming and J lost 1 base, with 11 bases between them. Germline V gene data show CDR1 as SNHLY and CDR2 as FYNNEI. This CDR3 is built from 14 residues. The CDR3 nucleotides are TGTGCCAGCAGCTTGCGGGCCCGCACAGATACGCAGTATTTT. Translation: CASSLRARTDTQYF.

This clone was recorded only once. This chain's CDR3 is CASSQNKGSEPQHF. The CDR3, as DNA: TGCGCCAGCAGCCAAAACAAAGGGAGCGAGCCCCAGCATTTT. V and J are TRBV4-3 and TRBJ1-5; D gene ambiguous. The CDR3 has 14 residues. Germline CDR1 reads LGHNA; CDR2 reads YSLEER. Trimming pared 2 bases from V and 8 bases from J, leaving 13 bases between.

J is TRBJ2-1 and V is TRBV28; 16 bases map to TRBD2. Germline lookup yields CDR1 MDHEN and CDR2 SYDVKM. The V gene end was trimmed by 6 bases and the J gene end by 3 bases; junction bases not matched to a gene: 17. The CDR3 extends over 21 amino acids. The CDR3 region has the DNA TGTGCCAGCAGCGGGAGGGGACTAGCGGGAGGGCAGTACCGAAACTACAATGAGCAGTTCTTC. Protein: CASSGRGLAGGQYRNYNEQFF.